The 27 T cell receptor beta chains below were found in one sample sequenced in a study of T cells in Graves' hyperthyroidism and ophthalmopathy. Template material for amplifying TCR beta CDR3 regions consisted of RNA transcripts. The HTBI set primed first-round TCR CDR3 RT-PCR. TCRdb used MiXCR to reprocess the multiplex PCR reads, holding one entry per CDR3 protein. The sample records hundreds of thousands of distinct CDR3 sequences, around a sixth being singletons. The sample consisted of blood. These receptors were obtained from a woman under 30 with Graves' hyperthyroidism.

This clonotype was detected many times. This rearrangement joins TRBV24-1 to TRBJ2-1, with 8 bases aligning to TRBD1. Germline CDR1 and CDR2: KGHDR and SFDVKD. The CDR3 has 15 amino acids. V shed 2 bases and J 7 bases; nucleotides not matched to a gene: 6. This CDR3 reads CATSDSGTGWNEQFF. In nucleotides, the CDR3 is TGTGCCACCAGTGATTCCGGGACAGGATGGAATGAGCAGTTCTTC.

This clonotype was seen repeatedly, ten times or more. This CDR3 reads CASREDMTYEQYF. The CDR3 coding sequence is TGTGCCAGCAGGGAGGATATGACCTACGAGCAGTACTTC. The chain is built from TRBV2 and TRBJ2-7, with D perhaps matching TRBD2 (5 bases). Trimming removed 6 bases from V and 2 bases from J, with 11 bases in between. CDR1 and CDR2 from the germline V gene are SNHLY and FYNNEI. The CDR3 length is 13 residues.

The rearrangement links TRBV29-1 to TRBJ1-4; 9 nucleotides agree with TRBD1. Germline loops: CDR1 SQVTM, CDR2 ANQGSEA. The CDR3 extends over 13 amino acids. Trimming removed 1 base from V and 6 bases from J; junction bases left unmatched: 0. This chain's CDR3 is CSVEGTGDEKLFF. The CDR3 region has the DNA TGCAGCGTTGAAGGGACAGGGGATGAAAAACTGTTTTTT.

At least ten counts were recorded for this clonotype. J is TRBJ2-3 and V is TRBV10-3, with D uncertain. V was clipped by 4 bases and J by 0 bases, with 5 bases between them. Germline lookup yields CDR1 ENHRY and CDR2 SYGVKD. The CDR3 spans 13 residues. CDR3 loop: CAISGTSTDTQYF. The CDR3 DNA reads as TGTGCCATCAGTGGTACTAGCACAGATACGCAGTATTTT.

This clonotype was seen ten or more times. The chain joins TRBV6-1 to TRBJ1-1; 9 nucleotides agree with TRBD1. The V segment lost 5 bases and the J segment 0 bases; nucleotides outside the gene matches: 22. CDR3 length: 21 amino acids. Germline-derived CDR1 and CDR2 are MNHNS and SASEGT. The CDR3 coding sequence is TGTGCCAGCAGTTATAAAATTCGTTGGGACAGGGACGGAAAAATGAACACTGAAGCTTTCTTT. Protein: CASSYKIRWDRDGKMNTEAFF.

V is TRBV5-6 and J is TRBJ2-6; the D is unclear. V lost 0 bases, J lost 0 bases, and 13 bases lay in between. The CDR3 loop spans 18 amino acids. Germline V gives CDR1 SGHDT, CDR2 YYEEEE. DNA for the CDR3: TGTGCCAGCAGCTTGGTACCTTATCAGAGCTCTGGGGCCAACGTCCTGACTTTC. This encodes CASSLVPYQSSGANVLTF.

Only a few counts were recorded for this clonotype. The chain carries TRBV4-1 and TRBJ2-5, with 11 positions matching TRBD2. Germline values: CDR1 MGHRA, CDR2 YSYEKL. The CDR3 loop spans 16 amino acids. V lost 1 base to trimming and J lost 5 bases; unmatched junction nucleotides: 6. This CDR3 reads CASSQGIAGGLETQYF. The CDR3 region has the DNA TGCGCCAGCAGCCAAGGAATAGCGGGGGGGCTGGAGACCCAGTACTTC.

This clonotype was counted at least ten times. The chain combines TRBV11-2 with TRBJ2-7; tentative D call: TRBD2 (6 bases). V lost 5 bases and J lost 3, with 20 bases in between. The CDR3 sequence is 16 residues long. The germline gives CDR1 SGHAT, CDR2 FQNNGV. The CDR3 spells CASSRPMTGVSYEQYF. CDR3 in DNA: TGTGCCAGCAGCCGTCCGATGACGGGAGTGAGCTACGAGCAGTACTTC.

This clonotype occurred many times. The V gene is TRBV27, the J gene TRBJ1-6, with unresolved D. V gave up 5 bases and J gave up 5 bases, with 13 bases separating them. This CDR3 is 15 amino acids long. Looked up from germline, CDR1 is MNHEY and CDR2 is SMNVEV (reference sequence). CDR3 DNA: TGTGCCAGCAGTCCGACAAGCCTTAATAATTCACCCCTCCACTTT. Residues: CASSPTSLNNSPLHF.

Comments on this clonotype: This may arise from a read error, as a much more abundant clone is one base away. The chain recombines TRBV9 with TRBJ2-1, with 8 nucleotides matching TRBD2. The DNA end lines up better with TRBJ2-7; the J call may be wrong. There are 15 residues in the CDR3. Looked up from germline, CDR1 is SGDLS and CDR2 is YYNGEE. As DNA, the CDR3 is TGTGCCAGCAGCGAATCCGGGACTAGTTGGAATGAGCAGTACTTC. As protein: CASSESGTSWNEQYF.

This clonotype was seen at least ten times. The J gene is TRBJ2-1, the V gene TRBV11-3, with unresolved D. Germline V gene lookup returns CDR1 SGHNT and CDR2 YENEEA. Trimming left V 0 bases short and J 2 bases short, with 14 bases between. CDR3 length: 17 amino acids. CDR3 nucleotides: TGTGCCAGCAGCTTAGATCTTCAGTTAGGGCCCTACAATGAGCAGTTCTTC. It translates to CASSLDLQLGPYNEQFF.

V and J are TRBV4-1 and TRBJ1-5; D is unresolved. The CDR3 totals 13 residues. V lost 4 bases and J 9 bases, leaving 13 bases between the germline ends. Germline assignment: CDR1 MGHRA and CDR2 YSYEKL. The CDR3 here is CASSRLLSRPQHF. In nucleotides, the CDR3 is TGCGCCAGCAGCCGCCTTTTGAGTCGGCCCCAGCATTTT.

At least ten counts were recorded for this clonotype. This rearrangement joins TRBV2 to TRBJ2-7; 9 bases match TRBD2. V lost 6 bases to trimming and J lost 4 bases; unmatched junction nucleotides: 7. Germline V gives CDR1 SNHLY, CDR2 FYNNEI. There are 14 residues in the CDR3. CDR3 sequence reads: CASSIAGATYEQYF. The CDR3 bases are TGTGCCAGCAGCATAGCGGGAGCGACGTACGAGCAGTACTTC. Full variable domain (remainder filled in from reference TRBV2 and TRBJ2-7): EPEVTQTPSHQVTQMGQEVILRCVPISNHLYFYWYRQILGQKVEFLVSFYNNEISEKSEIFDDQFSVERPDGSNFTLKIRSTKLEDSAMYFCASSIAGATYEQYFGPGTRLTVT.

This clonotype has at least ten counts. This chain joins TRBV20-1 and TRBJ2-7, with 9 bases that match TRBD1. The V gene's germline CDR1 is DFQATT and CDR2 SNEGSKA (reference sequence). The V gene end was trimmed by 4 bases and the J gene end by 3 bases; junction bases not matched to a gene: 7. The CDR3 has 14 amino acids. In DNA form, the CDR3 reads TGCAGTGCTACCCCGCGGGACAGGGACTACGAGCAGTACTTC. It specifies CSATPRDRDYEQYF.

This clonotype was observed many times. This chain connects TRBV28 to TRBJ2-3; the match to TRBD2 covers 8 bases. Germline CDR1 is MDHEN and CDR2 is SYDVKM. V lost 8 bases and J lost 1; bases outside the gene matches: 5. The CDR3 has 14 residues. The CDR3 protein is CASRTSGRTDTQYF. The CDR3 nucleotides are TGTGCCAGCCGAACTAGCGGACGCACAGATACGCAGTATTTT.

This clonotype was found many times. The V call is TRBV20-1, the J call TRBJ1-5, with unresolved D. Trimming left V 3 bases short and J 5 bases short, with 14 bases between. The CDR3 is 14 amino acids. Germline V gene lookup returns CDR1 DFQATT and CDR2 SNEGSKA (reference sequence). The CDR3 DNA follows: TGCAGTGCTAGGGCCCCGGCGGGTGATCAGCCCCAGCATTTT. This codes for CSARAPAGDQPQHF.

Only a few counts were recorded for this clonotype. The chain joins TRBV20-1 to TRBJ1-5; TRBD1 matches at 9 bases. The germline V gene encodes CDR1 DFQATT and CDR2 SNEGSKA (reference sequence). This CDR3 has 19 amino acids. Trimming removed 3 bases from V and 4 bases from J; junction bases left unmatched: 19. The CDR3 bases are TGCAGTGCTAGCGGCGCCGGGACAGGGAAATTGCTTAAAAATCAGCCCCAGCATTTT. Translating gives CSASGAGTGKLLKNQPQHF.

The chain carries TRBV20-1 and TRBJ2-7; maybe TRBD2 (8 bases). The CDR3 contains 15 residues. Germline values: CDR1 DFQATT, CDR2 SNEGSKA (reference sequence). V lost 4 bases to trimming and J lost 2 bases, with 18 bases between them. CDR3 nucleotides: TGCAGTGCTAAAGGGGGCGCCGGGAGGGCCTACGAGCAGTACTTC. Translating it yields CSAKGGAGRAYEQYF.

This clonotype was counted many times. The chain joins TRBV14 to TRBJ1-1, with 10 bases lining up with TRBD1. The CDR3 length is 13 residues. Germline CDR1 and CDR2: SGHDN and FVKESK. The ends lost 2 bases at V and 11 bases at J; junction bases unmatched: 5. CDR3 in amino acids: CASSQTTGGKAFF. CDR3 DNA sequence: TGTGCCAGCAGCCAAACGACAGGGGGCAAGGCTTTCTTT.

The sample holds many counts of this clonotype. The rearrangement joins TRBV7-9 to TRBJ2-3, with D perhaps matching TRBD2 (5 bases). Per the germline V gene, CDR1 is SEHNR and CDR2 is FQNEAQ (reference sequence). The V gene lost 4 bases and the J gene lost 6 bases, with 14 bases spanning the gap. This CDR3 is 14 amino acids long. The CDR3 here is CASSSGVGPDTQYF. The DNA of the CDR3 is TGTGCCAGCAGCTCCGGGGTCGGCCCGGATACGCAGTATTTT. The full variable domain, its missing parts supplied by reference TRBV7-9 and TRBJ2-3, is DTGVSQNPRHKITKRGQNVTFRCDPISEHNRLYWYRQTLGQGPEFLTYFQNEAQLEKSRLLSDRFSAERPKGSFSTLEIQRTEQGDSAMYLCASSSGVGPDTQYFGPGTRLTVL.

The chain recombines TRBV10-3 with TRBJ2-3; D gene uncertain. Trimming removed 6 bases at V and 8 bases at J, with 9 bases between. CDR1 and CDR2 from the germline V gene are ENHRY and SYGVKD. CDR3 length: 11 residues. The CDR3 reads CAIRSEATQYF. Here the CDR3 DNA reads TGTGCCATCAGGTCAGAGGCTACGCAGTATTTT.

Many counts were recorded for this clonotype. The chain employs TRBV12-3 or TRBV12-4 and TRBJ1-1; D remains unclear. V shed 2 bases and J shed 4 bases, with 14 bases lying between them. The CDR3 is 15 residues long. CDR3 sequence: CASSLHPGPGTEAFF. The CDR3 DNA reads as TGTGCCAGCAGTTTACATCCAGGTCCCGGCACTGAAGCTTTCTTT.

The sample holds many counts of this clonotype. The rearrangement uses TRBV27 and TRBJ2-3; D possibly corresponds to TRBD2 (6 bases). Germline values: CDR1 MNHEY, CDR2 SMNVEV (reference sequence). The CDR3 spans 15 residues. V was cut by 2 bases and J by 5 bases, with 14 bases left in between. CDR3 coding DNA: TGTGCCAGCAGTTTAAGGGCGGGGAAGGGAGATACGCAGTATTTT. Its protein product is CASSLRAGKGDTQYF.

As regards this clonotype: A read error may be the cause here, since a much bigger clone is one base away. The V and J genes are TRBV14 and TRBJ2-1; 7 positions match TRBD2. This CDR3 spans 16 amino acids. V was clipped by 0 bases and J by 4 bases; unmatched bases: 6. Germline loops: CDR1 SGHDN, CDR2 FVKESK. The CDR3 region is CASSQDRTRAYNEQFF. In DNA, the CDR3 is TGTGCCAGCAGCCAAGATAGGACTAGGGCATACAATGAGCAGTTCTTC.

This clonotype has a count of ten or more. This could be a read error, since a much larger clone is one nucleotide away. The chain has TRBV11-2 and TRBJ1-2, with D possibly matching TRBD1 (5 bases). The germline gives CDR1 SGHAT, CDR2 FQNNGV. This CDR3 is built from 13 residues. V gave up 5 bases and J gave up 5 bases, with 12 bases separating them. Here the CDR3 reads CASSLQADYGYTF. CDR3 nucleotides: TGTGCCAGCAGCCTACAGGCAGATTATGGCTACACCTTC.

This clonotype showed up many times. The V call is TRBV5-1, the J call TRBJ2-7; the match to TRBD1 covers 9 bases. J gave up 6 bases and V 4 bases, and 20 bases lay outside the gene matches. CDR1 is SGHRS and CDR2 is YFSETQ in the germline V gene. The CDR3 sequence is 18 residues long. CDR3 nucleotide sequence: TGCGCCAGCAGCATCCGGCGTAGCTGGACAGGGGAGGATACCGAGCAGTACTTC. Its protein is CASSIRRSWTGEDTEQYF.

The CDR3 region is CASSPQGGIGYGYTF. The DNA of the CDR3 is TGCGCCAGCAGCCCCCAGGGGGGGATTGGCTATGGCTACACCTTC. The gene calls are TRBV4-1 and TRBJ1-2, with 7 bases lining up with TRBD1. This CDR3 spans 15 amino acids. The V gene end was trimmed by 4 bases and the J gene end by 4 bases; junction bases not matched to a gene: 9. CDR1 is MGHRA and CDR2 is YSYEKL in the germline V gene.